These 22 T cell receptor beta chains originate from one sample sequenced in a study of shared clonotypes between healthy human individuals. This table comes from immunoSEQ multiplex PCR, and its TCRdb copy is limited to in-frame clones, with some not included. This table holds roughly 2.5 million clones, 85% to 95% found once. Specimen: naive CD4+ T cells sorted from blood. The subset here: CD45RA+ positively selected. The receptors derive from a man between 18 and 35 years old in good health.

V is TRBV4-3 and J is TRBJ1-4; D unresolved. CDR3 size: 15 residues. In germline, CDR1 is LGHNA, CDR2 YSLEER. V lost 3 bases and J lost 2, with 10 bases in between. The CDR3 loop is CASSQRLRTNEKLFF. The CDR3, as DNA: TGCGCCAGCAGCCAGAGGTTGCGCACTAATGAAAAACTGTTTTTT.

Turning to this clone: This sample also contains other DNA sequences that code for the same CDR3. The chain recombines TRBV6-4 with TRBJ1-1; D is unresolved. CDR3 length: 13 residues. V lost 4 bases and J 2 bases, leaving 8 bases between the germline ends. Germline-derived CDR1 and CDR2 are MRHNA and SNTAGT. Here the CDR3 DNA reads TGTGCCAGCAGTGCGTCAGGTAACACTGAAGCTTTCTTT. This codes for CASSASGNTEAFF.

The rearrangement joins TRBV18 to TRBJ2-7, with D unclear. The V and J ends lost 4 bases and 7 bases respectively, with 20 bases between them. Germline-derived CDR1 and CDR2 are KGHSH and LQKENI. This CDR3 is built from 15 residues. The CDR3 DNA reads TGTGCCAGCTCACTTAACTCTGGCTCCGGGTGGGAGCAGTACTTC. Protein: CASSLNSGSGWEQYF. Drawing the rest from reference TRBV18 and TRBJ2-7, the complete variable domain is NAGVMQNPRHLVRRRGQEARLRCSPMKGHSHVYWYRQLPEEGLKFMVYLQKENIIDESGMPKERFSAEFPKEGPSILRIQQVVRGDSAAYFCASSLNSGSGWEQYFGPGTRLTVT.

Comments on this clone: Other DNA sequences from this sample encode an identical CDR3 as well. The chain is built from TRBV7-2 and TRBJ1-2; D is ambiguous. The CDR3 is 12 amino acids. Looked up from germline, CDR1 is SGHTA and CDR2 is FQGNSA. The V and J ends lost 5 bases and 4 bases respectively, with 8 bases between them. The CDR3: CASSPTVYGYTF. CDR3 coding DNA: TGTGCCAGCAGCCCGACTGTCTATGGCTACACCTTC.

This chain connects TRBV7-2 to TRBJ1-5; 10 bases align to TRBD1. Unmatched junction bases numbered 10, after V lost 5 bases and J lost 9 bases. Germline-derived CDR1 and CDR2 are SGHTA and FQGNSA. The CDR3 runs to 15 residues. The DNA for the CDR3 is TGTGCCAGCAGCCCGACAGGGGGCTCAAGTCGGCCCCAGCATTTT. Translating it yields CASSPTGGSSRPQHF.

About this clone itself: Other DNA sequences of this sample code for an identical CDR3. The gene calls are TRBV6-6 and TRBJ2-5; the D call may be TRBD1 or TRBD2 (5 bases each). Germline V lookup: CDR1 MNHNY, CDR2 SVGAGI (reference sequence). V dropped 2 bases and J dropped 2 bases, with 9 bases sitting between them. The CDR3 has 14 residues. The CDR3 DNA reads as TGTGCCAGCAGTTACGGGACGGCTCAAGAGACCCAGTACTTC. Translated: CASSYGTAQETQYF.

The chain carries TRBV11-1 and TRBJ1-2; the match to TRBD1 covers 10 bases. V lost 5 bases, J lost 8 bases, and 8 bases stayed unmatched. CDR1 and CDR2 (germline): SGHAT, FQDESV (reference sequence). The CDR3 length is 14 residues. The CDR3 bases are TGTGCCAGCAGCCGAGGACAGGGGGAAGCCGGCTACACCTTC. Translating it yields CASSRGQGEAGYTF.

This clone was found once. The chain uses TRBV1 and TRBJ1-1. TRBV1 is noted as a pseudogene. This CDR3 is built from 13 residues. The CDR3 nucleotides are TGCACCAGCAGCCAAGAGGAGACCACTGAAGCTTTCTTT. It is translated as CTSSQEETTEAFF.

The chain couples TRBV18 to TRBJ2-1, with a weak D call TRBD2 (6 bases). CDR3 length: 14 residues. V lost 0 bases to trimming and J lost 8 bases, with 11 bases between them. CDR1 is KGHSH and CDR2 is LQKENI in the germline V gene. In DNA, the CDR3 is TGTGCCAGCTCACCACCCCGGGGGATCGATGAGCAGTTCTTC. The encoded protein is CASSPPRGIDEQFF.

The genes are TRBV6-1 and TRBJ2-7, with D possibly TRBD1 on 6 matching bases. Germline V gives CDR1 MNHNS, CDR2 SASEGT. V was shortened by 6 bases and J by 3 bases, with 15 bases between the two germline ends. The CDR3 has 14 amino acids. This chain's CDR3 is CASSPRTESYEQYF. The CDR3 DNA is TGTGCCAGCAGCCCACGGACAGAAAGCTACGAGCAGTACTTC.

V and J are TRBV2 and TRBJ2-5, with 7 bases aligning to TRBD2. The J call may be mistaken, given a closer DNA end match to TRBJ2-7. The CDR3 is 15 amino acids. The germline V gene encodes CDR1 SNHLY and CDR2 FYNNEI. The CDR3 DNA sequence: TGTGCCAGCAGTGGACGTTCGGGGGGCTCCTACGAGCAGTACTTC. This encodes CASSGRSGGSYEQYF.

The chain has TRBV19 and TRBJ1-5, with 7 positions matching TRBD1. Looked up from germline, CDR1 is LNHDA and CDR2 is SQIVND (reference sequence). This CDR3 spans 14 amino acids. V trimming: 6 bases; J trimming: 3 bases; junction bases outside the gene matches: 5. CDR3 nucleotide sequence: TGTGCCAGTAGAAAGGACAGGAACAATCAGCCCCAGCATTTT. This gives the protein CASRKDRNNQPQHF.

The chain combines TRBV12-2 with TRBJ2-5; the table's D gene call, TRBD2, was not cross checked with the DNA. TRBV12-2 is a documented pseudogene. The length of the CDR3 is 15 residues. CDR3 loop: CASRFLSPEKQTQYF. Here the CDR3 DNA reads TGTGCAAGTCGCTTTCTTTCCCCGGAGAAGCAGACCCAGTACTTC.

This clone has just one count. J is TRBJ2-5 and V is TRBV12-5; the match to TRBD1 covers 8 bases. Germline V lookup: CDR1 LGHNT, CDR2 FRNRAP. With 5 bases clipped from V and 4 bases from J, the junction kept 3 bases outside the gene matches. This CDR3 is built from 13 residues. The CDR3 DNA reads as TGTGCTAGTGGTCCCGGGACAGGAGAGACCCAGTACTTC. This gives the protein CASGPGTGETQYF. Full variable domain (outside the CDR3, taken from reference TRBV12-5 and TRBJ2-5): DARVTQTPRHKVTEMGQEVTMRCQPILGHNTVFWYRQTMMQGLELLAYFRNRAPLDDSGMPKDRFSAEMPDATLATLKIQPSEPRDSAVYFCASGPGTGETQYFGPGTRLLVL.

This rearrangement joins TRBV11-2 to TRBJ2-5; D not certain. Between the trimmed V and J ends, which lost 6 bases and 0 bases, there was a span of 14 bases. The CDR3 has 15 amino acids. Germline values: CDR1 SGHAT, CDR2 FQNNGV. The CDR3 is CASRQFTRYQETQYF. Here the CDR3 DNA reads TGTGCCAGCAGACAGTTCACCCGATACCAAGAGACCCAGTACTTC.

This clone has just one count. The gene calls are TRBV19 and TRBJ2-5; TRBD1 might be the D (6 bases). This CDR3 is 16 amino acids long. The V gene's germline CDR1 is LNHDA and CDR2 SQIVND (reference sequence). With 7 bases removed from V and 1 base from J, the gap between germline ends came to 19 bases. Here the CDR3 DNA reads TGTGCCAGTACCGCTCCCGGGACACCGGGCCAAGAGACCCAGTACTTC. Translated: CASTAPGTPGQETQYF.

On this clone itself: The same CDR3 also results from other DNA sequences found in this sample. The chain's CDR3 is CASSVGGGQPQHF. The CDR3 nucleotides are TGTGCCAGCAGTGTAGGGGGCGGTCAGCCCCAGCATTTT. V and J are TRBV2 and TRBJ1-5; TRBD1 matches at 7 bases. V dropped 4 bases and J dropped 6; count of bases not matched to a gene: 3. This CDR3 contains 13 residues. Looked up from germline, CDR1 is SNHLY and CDR2 is FYNNEI.

This clone has a handful of counts. The rearrangement joins TRBV4-1 to TRBJ1-1; no definite D call. The CDR3 has 16 residues. In germline, CDR1 is MGHRA, CDR2 YSYEKL. Trimming pared 4 bases from V and 1 base from J, leaving 16 bases between. CDR3 sequence: CASSPGVLLPNTEAFF. The CDR3 DNA is TGCGCCAGCAGCCCCGGGGTATTGCTACCGAACACTGAAGCTTTCTTT.

The chain combines TRBV12-5 with TRBJ2-2; possibly TRBD1 for D (6 bases). The CDR3 sequence is 16 residues long. Germline V gene sequence: CDR1 LGHNT, CDR2 FRNRAP. Trimming stripped 5 bases from V and 4 bases from J, with 17 bases between. Here the CDR3 reads CASGPPRTALTGELFF. Written as DNA, the CDR3 is TGTGCTAGTGGTCCACCCCGGACAGCACTCACCGGGGAGCTGTTTTTT.

The chain is built from TRBV18 and TRBJ2-1, with 11 bases that match TRBD2. The V and J ends lost 3 bases and 6 bases, in that order; junction bases with no gene match: 7. The CDR3 covers 16 residues. CDR1 and CDR2 from the germline V gene are KGHSH and LQKENI. CDR3 sequence (DNA): TGTGCCAGCTCACCGACTAGCGGGAAAGGGTCCAATGAGCAGTTCTTC. Translating gives CASSPTSGKGSNEQFF.

The chain links TRBV11-2 to TRBJ2-3; no definite D call. Germline V gene data show CDR1 as SGHAT and CDR2 as FQNNGV. V lost 5 bases to trimming and J lost 5 bases, with 14 bases between them. This CDR3 is 14 amino acids long. CDR3 sequence (DNA): TGTGCCAGCAGCCTGGTAGGAATTGGAGATACGCAGTATTTT. Translated: CASSLVGIGDTQYF. The full variable domain, in which reference TRBV11-2 and TRBJ2-3 provide the parts outside the CDR3, is EAGVAQSPRYKIIEKRQSVAFWCNPISGHATLYWYQQILGQGPKLLIQFQNNGVVDDSQLPKDRFSAERLKGVDSTLKIQPAKLEDSAVYLCASSLVGIGDTQYFGPGTRLTVL.

V and J are TRBV7-2 and TRBJ2-7, with a possible D match to TRBD2 (5 bases). V was trimmed by 1 base and J by 3 bases, leaving 16 bases between them. Per germline, CDR1 SGHTA and CDR2 FQGNSA. This CDR3 is 16 amino acids long. CDR3 sequence: CASSLVFRGSDYEQYF. The CDR3 coding sequence is TGTGCCAGCAGCTTAGTATTCCGGGGTTCGGACTACGAGCAGTACTTC.